This T cell receptor (beta chain) was documented in a study of T-cell reconstitution after alpha-beta-depleted transplantation in children (dated by TCRdb to 2016 to 2017). About the investigation overall: Using TCR repertoire profiling, the study followed T-cell immune reconstitution in a quantitative way in children after TCRalphabeta/CD19-depleted allogeneic hematopoietic cell transplantation.

The library was built by means of PCR. The instrument given in TCRdb is Illumina HiSeq 2500. To normalize quantification of the TCRbeta repertoire, the TCR libraries were built with molecular barcoding that relied on unique molecular identifiers. TCRdb handled the public reads itself, with Q25 trimming in fastp and clone calling in MiXCR, and kept productive beta chains. Every distinct CDR3 protein forms one entry, paired with its most common genes and DNA. Across this sample there are around 450,000 distinct CDR3 sequences, with about 40% seen only once. 27% of the sample belongs to the ten largest clones. This clonotype occurred many times. What this receptor recognizes is not known. The sample holds no much larger clone one base away, and base qualities are not on file. Broader findings and caveats from the paper: Apparently early alphabetaT-cell count recovery about two months after transplant reportedly relied on only several hundred rapidly expanded clones derived from non-depleted graft cells. Over subsequent months, a decline in hyperexpanded clone frequencies was noted, and after one year, T-cell counts and TCRbeta diversity were mostly ascribed to newly produced T cells. In some patients, the high TCRbeta diversity seen at day 60 was put down to recipient T cells and intrathymic progenitors that had survived conditioning.

The treatment or condition label, read with the paper, signifies: allogeneic hematopoietic cell transplantation with graft depleted of TCRalphabeta T cells and CD19 B cells. The transplant recipients were children given TCRalphabeta/CD19-depleted allogeneic hematopoietic cell grafts. From the cysteine up to the phenylalanine, the CDR3 has a length of 14 residues. Of the read, only the CDR3 DNA is kept; its 42 bases are in frame from base 1. The CDR1 and CDR2 encoded by the germline V gene are MGHRA and YSYEKL. The V and J ends are trimmed by 1 base and 0 bases, leaving 6 bases between them. The chain uses TRBV4-1 and TRBJ1-2; possibly the D gene is TRBD1, per 5 matching bases. This sample comprised PBMCs, obtained before TCRalphabeta/CD19-depleted stem cell transplant. The TCR sequence derives from a girl aged 2 to 10 with aplastic anemia, due to receive a stem cell transplant. The CDR3 protein: CASSQAGANYGYTF. At the DNA level, the sequence is TGCGCCAGCAGCCAAGCGGGGGCTAACTATGGCTACACCTTC.